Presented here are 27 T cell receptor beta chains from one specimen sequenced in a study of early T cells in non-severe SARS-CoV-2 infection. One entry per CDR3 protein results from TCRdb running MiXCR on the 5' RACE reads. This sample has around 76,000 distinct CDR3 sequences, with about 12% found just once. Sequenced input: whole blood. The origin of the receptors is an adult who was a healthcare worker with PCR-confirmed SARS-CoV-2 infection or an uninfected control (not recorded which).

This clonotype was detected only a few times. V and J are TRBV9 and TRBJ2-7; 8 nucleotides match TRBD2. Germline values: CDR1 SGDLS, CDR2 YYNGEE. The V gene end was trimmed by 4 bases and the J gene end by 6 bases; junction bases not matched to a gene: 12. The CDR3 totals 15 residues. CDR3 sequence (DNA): TGTGCCAGCAGCCGACCGGGACTAGTTCGGTCCGAGCAGTACTTC. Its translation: CASSRPGLVRSEQYF.

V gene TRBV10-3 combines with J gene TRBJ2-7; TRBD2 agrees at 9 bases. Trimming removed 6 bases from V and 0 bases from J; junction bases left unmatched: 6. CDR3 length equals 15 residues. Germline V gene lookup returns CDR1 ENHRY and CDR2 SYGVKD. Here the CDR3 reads CAIRGLAGSSYEQYF. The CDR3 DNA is TGTGCCATCAGAGGCCTAGCGGGGAGCTCCTACGAGCAGTACTTC.

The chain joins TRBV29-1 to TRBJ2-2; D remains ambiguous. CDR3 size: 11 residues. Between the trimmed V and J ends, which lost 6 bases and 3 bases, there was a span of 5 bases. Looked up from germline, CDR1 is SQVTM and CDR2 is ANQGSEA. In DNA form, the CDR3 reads TGCAGCGTCGGAGACACCGGGGAGCTGTTTTTT. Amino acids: CSVGDTGELFF.

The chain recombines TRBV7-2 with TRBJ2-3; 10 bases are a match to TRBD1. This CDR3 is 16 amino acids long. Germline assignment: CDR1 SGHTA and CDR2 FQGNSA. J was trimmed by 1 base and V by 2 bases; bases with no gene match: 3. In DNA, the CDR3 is TGTGCCAGCAGCTTATCCGGGACAGGGGGCACAGATACGCAGTATTTT. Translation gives CASSLSGTGGTDTQYF. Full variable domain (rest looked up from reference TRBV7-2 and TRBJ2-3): GAGVSQSPSNKVTEKGKDVELRCDPISGHTALYWYRQSLGQGLEFLIYFQGNSAPDKSGLPSDRFSAERTGGSVSTLTIQRTQQEDSAVYLCASSLSGTGGTDTQYFGPGTRLTVL.

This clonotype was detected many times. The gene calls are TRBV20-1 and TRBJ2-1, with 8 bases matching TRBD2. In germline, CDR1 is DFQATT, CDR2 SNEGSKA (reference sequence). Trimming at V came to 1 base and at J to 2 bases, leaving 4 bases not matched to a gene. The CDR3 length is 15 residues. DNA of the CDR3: TGCAGTGCTAGAGTAGGTAGCGGGACCTACAATGAGCAGTTCTTC. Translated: CSARVGSGTYNEQFF.

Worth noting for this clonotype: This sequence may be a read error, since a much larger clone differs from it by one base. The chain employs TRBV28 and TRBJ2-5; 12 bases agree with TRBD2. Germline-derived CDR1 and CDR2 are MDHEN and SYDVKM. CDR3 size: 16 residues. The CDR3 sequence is CASSFLAGGRREIQYF. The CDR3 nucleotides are TGTGCCAGCAGTTTTCTAGCGGGAGGGAGGAGAGAGATCCAGTACTTC.

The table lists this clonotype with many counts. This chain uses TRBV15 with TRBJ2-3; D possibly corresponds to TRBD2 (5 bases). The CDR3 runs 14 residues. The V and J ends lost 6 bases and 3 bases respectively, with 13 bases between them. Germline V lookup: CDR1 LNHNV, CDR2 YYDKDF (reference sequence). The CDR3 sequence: CATRAGKVTDTQYF. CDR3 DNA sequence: TGTGCCACCAGGGCCGGGAAGGTTACAGATACGCAGTATTTT.

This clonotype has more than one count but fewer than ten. The CDR3 DNA sequence: TGTGCCAGCAACATCGGTAGCGGGATGGGGGATACGCAGTATTTT. Translated: CASNIGSGMGDTQYF. The J gene is TRBJ2-3, the V gene TRBV2, with 8 positions matching TRBD2. V lost 7 bases to trimming and J lost 6 bases; unmatched junction nucleotides: 12. The CDR3 consists of 15 residues. Germline V lookup: CDR1 SNHLY, CDR2 FYNNEI. The whole variable domain, remainder taken from reference TRBV2 and TRBJ2-3, is EPEVTQTPSHQVTQMGQEVILRCVPISNHLYFYWYRQILGQKVEFLVSFYNNEISEKSEIFDDQFSVERPDGSNFTLKIRSTKLEDSAMYFCASNIGSGMGDTQYFGPGTRLTVL.

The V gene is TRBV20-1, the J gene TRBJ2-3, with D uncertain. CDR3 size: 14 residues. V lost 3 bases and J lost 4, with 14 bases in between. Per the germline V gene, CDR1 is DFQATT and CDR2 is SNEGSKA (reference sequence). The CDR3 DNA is TGCAGTGCTAGGATACCCTACAGCCCAGATACGCAGTATTTT. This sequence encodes CSARIPYSPDTQYF.

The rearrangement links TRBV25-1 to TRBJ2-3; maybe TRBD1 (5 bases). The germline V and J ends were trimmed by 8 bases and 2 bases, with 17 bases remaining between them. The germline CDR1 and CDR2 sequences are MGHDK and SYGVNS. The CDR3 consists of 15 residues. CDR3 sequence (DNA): TGTGCCAGCTCCAGGTCTGGGGCCAACACAGATACGCAGTATTTT. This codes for CASSRSGANTDTQYF.

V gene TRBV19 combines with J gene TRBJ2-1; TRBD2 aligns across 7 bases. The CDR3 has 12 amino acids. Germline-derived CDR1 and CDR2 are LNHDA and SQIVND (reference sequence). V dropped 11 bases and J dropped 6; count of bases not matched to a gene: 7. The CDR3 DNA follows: TGTGCCTTTGGCGGGAGAAGCAATGAGCAGTTCTTC. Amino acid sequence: CAFGGRSNEQFF.

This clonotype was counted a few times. The chain's CDR3 is CASSQDRGVYNSPLHF. CDR3 nucleotide sequence: TGTGCCAGCAGCCAAGACAGGGGGGTTTATAATTCACCCCTCCACTTT. The chain employs TRBV3-1 and TRBJ1-6, with 7 bases lining up with TRBD1. The J segment lost 4 bases and the V segment lost 0 bases, leaving 3 bases of the junction unmatched. The CDR3 spans 16 residues. The germline V gene has CDR1 LGHDT and CDR2 YNNKEL (reference sequence).

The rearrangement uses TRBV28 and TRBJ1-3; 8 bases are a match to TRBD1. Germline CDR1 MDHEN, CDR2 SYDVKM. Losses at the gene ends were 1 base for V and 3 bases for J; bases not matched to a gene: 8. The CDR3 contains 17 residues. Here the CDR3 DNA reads TGTGCCAGCAGTTTATTTCGGACAGGGAAATATGGAAACACCATATATTTT. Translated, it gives CASSLFRTGKYGNTIYF.

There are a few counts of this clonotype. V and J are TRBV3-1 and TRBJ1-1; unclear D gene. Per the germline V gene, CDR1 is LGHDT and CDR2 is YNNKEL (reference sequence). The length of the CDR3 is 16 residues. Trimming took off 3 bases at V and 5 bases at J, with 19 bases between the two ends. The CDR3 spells CASSQTPDPGGTEAFF. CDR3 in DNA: TGTGCCAGCAGCCAGACCCCGGACCCGGGCGGGACTGAAGCTTTCTTT.

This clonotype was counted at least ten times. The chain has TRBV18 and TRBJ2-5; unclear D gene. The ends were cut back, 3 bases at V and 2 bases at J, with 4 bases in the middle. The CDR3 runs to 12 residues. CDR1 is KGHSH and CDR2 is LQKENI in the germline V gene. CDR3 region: CASSPQQETQYF. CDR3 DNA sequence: TGTGCCAGCTCACCTCAACAAGAGACCCAGTACTTC.

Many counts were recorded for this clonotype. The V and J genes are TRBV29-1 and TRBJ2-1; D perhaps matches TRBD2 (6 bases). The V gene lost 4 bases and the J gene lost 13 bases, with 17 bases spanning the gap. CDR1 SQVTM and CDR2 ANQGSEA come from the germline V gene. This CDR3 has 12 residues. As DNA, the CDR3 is TGCAGCGTTGCGCCCGCGGGTGGACTACAGTTCTTC. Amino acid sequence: CSVAPAGGLQFF.

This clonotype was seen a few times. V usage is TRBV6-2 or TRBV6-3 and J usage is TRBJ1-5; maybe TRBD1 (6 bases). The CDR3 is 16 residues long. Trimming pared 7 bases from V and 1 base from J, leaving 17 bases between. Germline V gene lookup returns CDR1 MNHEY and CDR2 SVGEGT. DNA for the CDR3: TGTGCCAGCAAAAAGGGGGGGAGTCGGAGCAATCAGCCCCAGCATTTT. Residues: CASKKGGSRSNQPQHF.

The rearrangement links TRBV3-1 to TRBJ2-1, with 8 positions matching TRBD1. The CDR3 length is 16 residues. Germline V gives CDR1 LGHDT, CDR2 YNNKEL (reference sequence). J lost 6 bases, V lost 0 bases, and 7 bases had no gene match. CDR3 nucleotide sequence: TGTGCCAGCAGCCAAGAGGAGACAGGGGTGTTCAATGAGCAGTTCTTC. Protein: CASSQEETGVFNEQFF.

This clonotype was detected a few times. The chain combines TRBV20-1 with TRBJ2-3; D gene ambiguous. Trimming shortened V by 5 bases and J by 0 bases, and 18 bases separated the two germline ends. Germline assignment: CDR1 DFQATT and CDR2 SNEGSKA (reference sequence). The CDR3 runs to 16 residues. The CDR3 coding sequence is TGCAGTGCTGGTACACTAAAGAGTTCTAGCACAGATACGCAGTATTTT. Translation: CSAGTLKSSSTDTQYF.

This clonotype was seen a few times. In nucleotides, the CDR3 is TGTGCCTGGAGCCGAGATAGCGGGAGGGCCTCCGAGCAGTACTTC. Its translation: CAWSRDSGRASEQYF. V and J are TRBV30 and TRBJ2-7, with TRBD2 matching over 11 bases. J lost 6 bases, V lost 3 bases, and 10 bases had no gene match. From germline, CDR1 is GTSNPN and CDR2 SVGIG (reference sequence). The CDR3 is made up of 15 amino acids. Filled out from reference TRBV30 and TRBJ2-7, the complete variable domain reads SQTIHQWPATLVQPVGSPLSLECTVEGTSNPNLYWYRQAAGRGLQLLFYSVGIGQISSEVPQNLSASRPQDRQFILSSKKLLLSDSGFYLCAWSRDSGRASEQYFGPGTRLTVT.

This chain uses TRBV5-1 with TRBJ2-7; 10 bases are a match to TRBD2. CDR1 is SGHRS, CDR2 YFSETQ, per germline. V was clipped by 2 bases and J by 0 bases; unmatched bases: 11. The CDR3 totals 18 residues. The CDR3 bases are TGCGCCAGCAGCTTTAAAGGGACTAGCGCTTTCTTCTCCTACGAGCAGTACTTC. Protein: CASSFKGTSAFFSYEQYF.

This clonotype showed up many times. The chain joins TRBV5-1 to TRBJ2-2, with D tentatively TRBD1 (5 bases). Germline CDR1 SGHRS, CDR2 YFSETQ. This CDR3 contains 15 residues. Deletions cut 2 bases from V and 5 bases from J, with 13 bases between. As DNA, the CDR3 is TGCGCCAGCAGCTTACCCCAGGGTCGGACCGGGGAGCTGTTTTTT. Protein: CASSLPQGRTGELFF.

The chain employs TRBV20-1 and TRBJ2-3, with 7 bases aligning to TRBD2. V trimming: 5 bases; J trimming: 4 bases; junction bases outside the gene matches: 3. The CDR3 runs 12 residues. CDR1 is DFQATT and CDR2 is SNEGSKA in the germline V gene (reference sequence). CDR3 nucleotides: TGCAGTGCTCCGGCGGGGGCAGATACGCAGTATTTT. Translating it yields CSAPAGADTQYF.

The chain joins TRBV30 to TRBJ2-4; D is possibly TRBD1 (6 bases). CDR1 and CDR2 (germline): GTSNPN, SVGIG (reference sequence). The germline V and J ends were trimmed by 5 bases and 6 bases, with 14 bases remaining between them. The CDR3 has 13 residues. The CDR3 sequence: CAWAQGLRNIQYF. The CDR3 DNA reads TGTGCCTGGGCACAGGGTTTACGAAACATTCAGTACTTC. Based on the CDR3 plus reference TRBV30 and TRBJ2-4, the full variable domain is SQTIHQWPATLVQPVGSPLSLECTVEGTSNPNLYWYRQAAGRGLQLLFYSVGIGQISSEVPQNLSASRPQDRQFILSSKKLLLSDSGFYLCAWAQGLRNIQYFGAGTRLSVL.

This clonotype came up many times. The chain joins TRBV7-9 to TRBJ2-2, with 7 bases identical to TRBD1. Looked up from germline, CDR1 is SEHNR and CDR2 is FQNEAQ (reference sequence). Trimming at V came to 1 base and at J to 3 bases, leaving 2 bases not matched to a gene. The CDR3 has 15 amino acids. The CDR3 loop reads CASSLVGTDTGELFF. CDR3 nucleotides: TGTGCCAGCAGCTTAGTTGGGACAGACACCGGGGAGCTGTTTTTT.

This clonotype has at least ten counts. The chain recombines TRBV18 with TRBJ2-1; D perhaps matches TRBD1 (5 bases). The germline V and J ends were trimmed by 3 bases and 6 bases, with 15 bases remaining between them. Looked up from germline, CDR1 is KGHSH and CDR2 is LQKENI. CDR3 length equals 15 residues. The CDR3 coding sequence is TGTGCCAGCTCACCCCCAGGGCTGGGCACCAATGAGCAGTTCTTC. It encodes CASSPPGLGTNEQFF.

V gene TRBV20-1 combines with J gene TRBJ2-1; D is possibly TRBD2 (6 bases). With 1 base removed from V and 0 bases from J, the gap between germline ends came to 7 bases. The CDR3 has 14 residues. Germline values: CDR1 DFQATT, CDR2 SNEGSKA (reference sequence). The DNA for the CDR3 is TGCAGTGCTAGAGGTAGCGGCTCCTACAATGAGCAGTTCTTC. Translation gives CSARGSGSYNEQFF.